The 19 T cell receptor beta chains listed next were all sequenced from one sample in a study of cytomegalovirus exposure and HLA in healthy donors. TCRdb's table, derived via immunoSEQ multiplex PCR, lists solely in-frame clones and lacks some. The sample lists fewer than 150,000 clones; approximately 89% were seen once. The sequencing input was PBMCs. The receptors come from a young man in good health and CMV-seronegative.

V usage is TRBV5-1 and J usage is TRBJ2-7; TRBD2 is a possible D gene (5 bases). The CDR3 sequence is 12 residues long. Germline-derived CDR1 and CDR2 are SGHRS and YFSETQ. V shed 4 bases and J shed 5 bases, with 10 bases lying between them. For the CDR3, the DNA is TGCGCCAGCAGCCCTACTAGGAACGAGCAGTACTTC. It yields the protein CASSPTRNEQYF.

The rearrangement joins TRBV4-1 to TRBJ2-7; D remains ambiguous. The CDR3 runs to 15 residues. V was clipped by 0 bases and J by 3 bases, with 12 bases between them. Germline V CDR1 and CDR2: MGHRA, YSYEKL. CDR3 loop: CASSQDRSDNYEQYF. CDR3 nucleotide sequence: TGCGCCAGCAGCCAAGATCGATCAGATAACTACGAGCAGTACTTC.

The chain employs TRBV5-1 and TRBJ2-1; 10 nucleotides align to TRBD2. Per the germline V gene, CDR1 is SGHRS and CDR2 is YFSETQ. V was pared by 5 bases and J by 4 bases, with 6 bases of the junction left unmatched. This CDR3 is 15 amino acids long. The CDR3 spells CASRNLAGAYNEQFF. The CDR3 nucleotides read TGCGCCAGCAGAAACCTAGCGGGGGCATACAATGAGCAGTTCTTC.

The chain uses TRBV14 and TRBJ2-1, with TRBD2 matching 7 bases. Per germline, CDR1 SGHDN and CDR2 FVKESK. CDR3 length: 14 residues. After removal of 6 bases from V and 5 bases from J, the junction contained 7 bases not matched to a gene. CDR3 in DNA: TGTGCCAGCAGAAAAAGCGGGACCCACAATGAGCAGTTCTTC. Amino acid sequence: CASRKSGTHNEQFF.

The V and J genes are TRBV11-1 and TRBJ2-1, with 8 bases matching TRBD1. Germline CDR1 SGHAT, CDR2 FQDESV (reference sequence). Unmatched junction bases numbered 12, after V lost 1 base and J lost 16 bases. The CDR3 contains 14 residues. The CDR3 nucleotides read TGTGCCAGCAGCTTAGATCTTTTATGGACAGGGTCTTTCTTC. Amino acids: CASSLDLLWTGSFF.

This clone was observed a single time. The chain has TRBV5-8 and TRBJ1-4; 11 bases line up with TRBD1. The CDR3 runs to 18 residues. Per germline, CDR1 SGHTS and CDR2 YDEGEE. V lost 4 bases to trimming and J lost 2 bases; unmatched junction nucleotides: 10. The CDR3: CASSEGQGVFSTNEKLFF. CDR3 nucleotides: TGTGCCAGCAGCGAGGGACAGGGGGTTTTTTCGACTAATGAAAAACTGTTTTTT.

The chain uses TRBV30 and TRBJ2-7, with 7 bases matching TRBD2. Germline CDR1 reads GTSNPN; CDR2 reads SVGIG (reference sequence). The CDR3 contains 15 residues. Unmatched junction bases numbered 12, after V lost 3 bases and J lost 4 bases. The CDR3 sequence: CAWRGKRGLGYEQYF. In DNA, the CDR3 is TGTGCCTGGAGGGGCAAGCGGGGCCTGGGGTACGAGCAGTACTTC. The full variable domain, in which reference TRBV30 and TRBJ2-7 provide the parts outside the CDR3, is SQTIHQWPATLVQPVGSPLSLECTVEGTSNPNLYWYRQAAGRGLQLLFYSVGIGQISSEVPQNLSASRPQDRQFILSSKKLLLSDSGFYLCAWRGKRGLGYEQYFGPGTRLTVT.

The chain joins TRBV28 to TRBJ2-3, with 7 bases fitting TRBD2. The CDR3 has 15 residues. Trimming at V came to 7 bases and at J to 0 bases, leaving 7 bases not matched to a gene. The germline gives CDR1 MDHEN, CDR2 SYDVKM. CDR3 nucleotides: TGTGCCAGCATTCAAACTAGCGTGAGCACAGATACGCAGTATTTT. This gives the protein CASIQTSVSTDTQYF.

The CDR3 spells CASRDRVTGELFF. In nucleotides, the CDR3 is TGCGCCAGTAGAGACAGGGTCACCGGGGAGCTGTTTTTT. The V gene is TRBV10-1, the J gene TRBJ2-2; 7 bases agree with TRBD1. Germline trimming cut 9 bases from V and 4 bases from J; bases unmatched to any gene: 5. The CDR3 consists of 13 residues. Germline loops: CDR1 WNHNN, CDR2 SYGVQD (reference sequence).

This chain connects TRBV28 to TRBJ2-5, with 9 bases matching TRBD2. Germline V gene data show CDR1 as MDHEN and CDR2 as SYDVKM. CDR3 size: 15 residues. Trimming cost V 3 bases and J 2 bases; bases outside gene matches: 4. This CDR3 reads CASSFPTSGQETQYF. DNA of the CDR3: TGTGCCAGCAGTTTTCCGACTAGCGGACAAGAGACCCAGTACTTC.

J is TRBJ1-5 and V is TRBV5-4; no reliable D call. Germline V gene data show CDR1 as SGHNT and CDR2 as YYREEE (reference sequence). The CDR3 contains 13 residues. Trimming took off 2 bases at V and 0 bases at J, with 3 bases between the two ends. The CDR3 DNA is TGTGCCAGCAGCTTCGGTAGCAATCAGCCCCAGCATTTT. It encodes CASSFGSNQPQHF.

V and J are TRBV6-1 and TRBJ2-2; 9 bases fit TRBD2. J lost 1 base, V lost 2 bases, and 2 bases had no gene match. CDR3 length equals 16 residues. The germline V gene has CDR1 MNHNS and CDR2 SASEGT. CDR3 bases: TGTGCCAGCAGTGAACTAGCGGGGAGGAACACCGGGGAGCTGTTTTTT. The encoded protein is CASSELAGRNTGELFF.

The chain joins TRBV5-1 to TRBJ1-1; TRBD1 is a possible D gene (5 bases). The V and J ends lost 4 bases and 5 bases respectively, with 15 bases between them. The CDR3 totals 14 residues. Germline values: CDR1 SGHRS, CDR2 YFSETQ. The chain's CDR3 is CASSDTGGSTEAFF. The CDR3 DNA reads TGCGCCAGCAGCGATACCGGGGGAAGTACTGAAGCTTTCTTT. The full variable domain, with the rest looked up from reference TRBV5-1 and TRBJ1-1, is KAGVTQTPRYLIKTRGQQVTLSCSPISGHRSVSWYQQTPGQGLQFLFEYFSETQRNKGNFPGRFSGRQFSNSRSEMNVSTLELGDSALYLCASSDTGGSTEAFFGQGTRLTVV.

V and J are TRBV5-1 and TRBJ1-2; 9 bases fit TRBD1. The CDR3 sequence is 16 residues long. With 0 bases clipped from V and 4 bases from J, the junction kept 7 bases outside the gene matches. Germline CDR1 is SGHRS and CDR2 is YFSETQ. The CDR3 bases are TGCGCCAGCAGCTTGGGCAACAGGGGGCGCATCTATGGCTACACCTTC. Translation: CASSLGNRGRIYGYTF.

The V call is TRBV5-1, the J call TRBJ2-5; TRBD1 matches at 7 bases. The CDR3 length is 16 residues. The V gene's germline CDR1 is SGHRS and CDR2 YFSETQ. V lost 0 bases to trimming and J lost 5 bases; unmatched junction nucleotides: 10. CDR3 residues: CASSLVLTGVGETQYF. CDR3 bases: TGCGCCAGCAGCTTGGTTCTCACAGGGGTAGGGGAGACCCAGTACTTC.

The rearrangement joins TRBV7-9 to TRBJ2-7, with 7 bases that match TRBD2. CDR3 size: 15 residues. The germline V gene encodes CDR1 SEHNR and CDR2 FQNEAQ (reference sequence). J gave up 5 bases and V 5 bases, and 12 bases lay outside the gene matches. The CDR3 here is CASSLSGTILDEQYF. The DNA for the CDR3 is TGTGCCAGCAGCCTTTCCGGGACTATCCTTGACGAGCAGTACTTC.

The chain combines TRBV28 with TRBJ2-7; 10 bases are shared with TRBD2. Germline V CDR1 and CDR2: MDHEN, SYDVKM. CDR3 size: 14 residues. Trimming removed 5 bases from V and 6 bases from J; junction bases left unmatched: 7. The CDR3 DNA reads as TGTGCCAGCAGTGCCCCCGGACTAGCGGCCGAGCAGTACTTC. Its protein is CASSAPGLAAEQYF.

This clone appeared a single time. The chain joins TRBV27 to TRBJ2-5, with D maybe TRBD2 (6 bases). The CDR3 sequence is 14 residues long. Trimming took 5 bases from V and 4 from J, leaving 14 bases between them. Germline V CDR1 and CDR2: MNHEY, SMNVEV (reference sequence). The CDR3, as DNA: TGTGCCAGCAGTCCAGCAGCGGGTATAGAGACCCAGTACTTC. It codes for CASSPAAGIETQYF.

V usage is TRBV14 and J usage is TRBJ2-2; TRBD1 matches 10 bases. This CDR3 comprises 16 residues. The J segment lost 5 bases and the V segment lost 1 base, leaving 4 bases of the junction unmatched. Per germline, CDR1 SGHDN and CDR2 FVKESK. The DNA of the CDR3 is TGTGCCAGCAGCCAAGGGACAGGGGGGTCTACCGGGGAGCTGTTTTTT. It is translated as CASSQGTGGSTGELFF.